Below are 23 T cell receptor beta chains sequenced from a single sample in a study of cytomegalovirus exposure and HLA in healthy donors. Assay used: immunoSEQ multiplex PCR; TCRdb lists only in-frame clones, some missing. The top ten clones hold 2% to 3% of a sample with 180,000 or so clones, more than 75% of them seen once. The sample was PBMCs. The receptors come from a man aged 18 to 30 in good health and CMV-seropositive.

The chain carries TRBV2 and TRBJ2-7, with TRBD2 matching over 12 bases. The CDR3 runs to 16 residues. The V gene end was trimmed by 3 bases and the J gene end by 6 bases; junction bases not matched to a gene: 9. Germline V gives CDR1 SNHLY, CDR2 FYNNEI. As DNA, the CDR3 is TGTGCCAGCAGTGAGATCGGACTAGCGGGAATGGGCGAGCAGTACTTC. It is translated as CASSEIGLAGMGEQYF.

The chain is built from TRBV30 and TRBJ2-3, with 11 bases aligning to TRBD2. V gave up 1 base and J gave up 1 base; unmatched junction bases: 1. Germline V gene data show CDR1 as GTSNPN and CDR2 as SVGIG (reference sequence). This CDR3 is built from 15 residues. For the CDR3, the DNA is TGTGCCTGGAGTGAACTAGCGGGGGGCACAGATACGCAGTATTTT. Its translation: CAWSELAGGTDTQYF.

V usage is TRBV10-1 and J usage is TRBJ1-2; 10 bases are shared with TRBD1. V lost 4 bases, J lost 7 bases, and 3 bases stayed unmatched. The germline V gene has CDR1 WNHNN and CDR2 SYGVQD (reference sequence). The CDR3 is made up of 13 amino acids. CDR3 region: CASSGDRGCGYTF. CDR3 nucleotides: TGCGCCAGCAGTGGGGACAGGGGCTGTGGCTACACCTTC.

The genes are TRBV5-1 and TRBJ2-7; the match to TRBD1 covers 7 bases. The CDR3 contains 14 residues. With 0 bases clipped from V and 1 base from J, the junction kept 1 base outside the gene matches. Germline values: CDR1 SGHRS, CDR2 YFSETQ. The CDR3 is CASSLEGQSYEQYF. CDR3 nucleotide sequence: TGCGCCAGCAGCTTGGAGGGACAGTCCTACGAGCAGTACTTC.

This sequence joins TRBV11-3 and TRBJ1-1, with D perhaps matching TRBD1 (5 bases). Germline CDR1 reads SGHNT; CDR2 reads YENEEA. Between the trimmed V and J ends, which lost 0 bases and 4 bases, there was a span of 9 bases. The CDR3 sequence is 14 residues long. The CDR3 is CASSLDSGGTEAFF. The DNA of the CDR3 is TGTGCCAGCAGCTTAGATTCGGGGGGCACTGAAGCTTTCTTT.

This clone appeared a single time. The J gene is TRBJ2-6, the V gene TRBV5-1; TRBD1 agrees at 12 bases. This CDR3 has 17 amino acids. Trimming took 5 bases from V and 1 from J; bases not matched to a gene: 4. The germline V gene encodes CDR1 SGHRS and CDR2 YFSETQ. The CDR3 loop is CASRSGQGASGANVLTF. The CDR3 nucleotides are TGCGCCAGCAGATCGGGACAGGGGGCGTCTGGGGCCAACGTCCTGACTTTC.

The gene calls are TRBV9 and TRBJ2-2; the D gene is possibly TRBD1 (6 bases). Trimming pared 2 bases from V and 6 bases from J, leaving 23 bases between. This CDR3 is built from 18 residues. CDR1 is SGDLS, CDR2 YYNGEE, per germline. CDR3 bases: TGTGCCAGCAGCGTGGACTCCACAGGGAAGAGGGCAGCCGGGGAGCTGTTTTTT. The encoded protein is CASSVDSTGKRAAGELFF.

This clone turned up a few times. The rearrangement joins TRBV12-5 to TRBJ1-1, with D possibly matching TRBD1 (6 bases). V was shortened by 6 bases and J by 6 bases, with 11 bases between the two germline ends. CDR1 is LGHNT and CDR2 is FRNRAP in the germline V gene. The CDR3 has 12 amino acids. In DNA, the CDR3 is TGTGCTAGTGGGCTACAGGGCCCTGAAGCTTTCTTT. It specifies CASGLQGPEAFF.

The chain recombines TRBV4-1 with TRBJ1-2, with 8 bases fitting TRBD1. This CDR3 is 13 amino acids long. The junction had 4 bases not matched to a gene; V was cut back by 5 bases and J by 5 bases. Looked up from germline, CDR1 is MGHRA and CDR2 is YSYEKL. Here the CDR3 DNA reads TGCGCCAGCAGCGCGACAGGGGAATATGGCTACACCTTC. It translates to CASSATGEYGYTF.

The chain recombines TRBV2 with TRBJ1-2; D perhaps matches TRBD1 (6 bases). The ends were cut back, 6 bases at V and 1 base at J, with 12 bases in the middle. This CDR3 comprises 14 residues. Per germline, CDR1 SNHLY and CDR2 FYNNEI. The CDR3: CASREQGINYGYTF. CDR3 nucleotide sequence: TGTGCCAGCAGGGAACAGGGTATTAACTATGGCTACACCTTC.

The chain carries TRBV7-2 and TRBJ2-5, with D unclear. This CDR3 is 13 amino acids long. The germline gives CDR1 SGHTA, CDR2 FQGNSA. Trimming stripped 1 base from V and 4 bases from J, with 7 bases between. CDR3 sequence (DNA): TGTGCCAGCAGCTTAGATTCTCGAGAGACCCAGTACTTC. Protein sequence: CASSLDSRETQYF.

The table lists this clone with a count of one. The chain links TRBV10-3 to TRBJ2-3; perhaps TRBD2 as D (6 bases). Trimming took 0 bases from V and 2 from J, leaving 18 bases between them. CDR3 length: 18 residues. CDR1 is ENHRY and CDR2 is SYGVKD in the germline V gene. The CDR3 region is CAISESTSPERPTDTQYF. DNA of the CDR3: TGTGCCATCAGTGAGTCAACTAGCCCAGAGCGTCCCACAGATACGCAGTATTTT.

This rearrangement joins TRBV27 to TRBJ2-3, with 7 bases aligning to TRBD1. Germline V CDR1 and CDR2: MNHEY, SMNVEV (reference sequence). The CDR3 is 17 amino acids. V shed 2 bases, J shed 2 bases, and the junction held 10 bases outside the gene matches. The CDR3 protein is CASSLLRGGLFTDTQYF. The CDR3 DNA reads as TGTGCCAGCAGTTTACTAAGAGGGGGCCTTTTCACAGATACGCAGTATTTT.

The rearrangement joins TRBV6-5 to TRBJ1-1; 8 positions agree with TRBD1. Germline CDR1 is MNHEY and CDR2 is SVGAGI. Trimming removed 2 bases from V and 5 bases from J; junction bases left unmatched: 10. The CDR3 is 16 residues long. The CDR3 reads CASSYGGQGARTEAFF. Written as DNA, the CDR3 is TGTGCCAGCAGTTACGGGGGCCAGGGGGCTAGGACTGAAGCTTTCTTT.

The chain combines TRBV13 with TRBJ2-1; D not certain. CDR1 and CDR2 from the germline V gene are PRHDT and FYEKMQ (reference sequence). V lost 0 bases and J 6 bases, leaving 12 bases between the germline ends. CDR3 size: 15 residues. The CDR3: CASSLGLAGLNEQFF. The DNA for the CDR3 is TGTGCCAGCAGCTTAGGCCTTGCAGGCCTCAATGAGCAGTTCTTC.

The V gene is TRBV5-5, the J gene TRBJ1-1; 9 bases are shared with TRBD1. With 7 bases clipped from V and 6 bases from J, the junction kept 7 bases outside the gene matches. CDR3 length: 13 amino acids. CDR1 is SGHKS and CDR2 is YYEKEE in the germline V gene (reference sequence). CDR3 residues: CASGTGMASEAFF. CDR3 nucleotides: TGTGCCAGCGGGACAGGGATGGCCTCTGAAGCTTTCTTT.

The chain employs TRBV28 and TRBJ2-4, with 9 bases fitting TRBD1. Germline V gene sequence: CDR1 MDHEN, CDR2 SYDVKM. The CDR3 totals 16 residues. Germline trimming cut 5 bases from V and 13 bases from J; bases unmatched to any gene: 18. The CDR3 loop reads CASSPGFRTGARPQYF. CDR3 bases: TGTGCCAGCAGTCCAGGATTCAGGACAGGGGCCCGACCACAGTACTTC.

CDR3 coding DNA: TGTGCCTGGAATAGACAGGGGTGGACTGAAGCTTTCTTT. As protein: CAWNRQGWTEAFF. The chain has TRBV30 and TRBJ1-1, with TRBD1 identical over 8 bases. V lost 4 bases to trimming and J lost 5 bases; unmatched junction nucleotides: 6. The CDR3 runs to 13 residues. Germline V lookup: CDR1 GTSNPN, CDR2 SVGIG (reference sequence).

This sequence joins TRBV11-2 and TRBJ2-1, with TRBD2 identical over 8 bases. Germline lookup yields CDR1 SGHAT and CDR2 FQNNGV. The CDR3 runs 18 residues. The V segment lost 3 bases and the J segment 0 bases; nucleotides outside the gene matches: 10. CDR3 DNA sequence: TGTGCCAGCAGCTTGGGCTTCAGCGGGGGCAGCTCCTACAATGAGCAGTTCTTC. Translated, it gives CASSLGFSGGSSYNEQFF.

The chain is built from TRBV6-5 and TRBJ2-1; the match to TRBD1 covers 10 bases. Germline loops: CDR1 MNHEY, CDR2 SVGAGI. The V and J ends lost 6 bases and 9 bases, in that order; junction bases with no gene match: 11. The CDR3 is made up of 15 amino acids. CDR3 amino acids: CASRPGTGERGEQFF. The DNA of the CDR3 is TGTGCCAGCAGACCCGGGACAGGGGAAAGAGGTGAGCAGTTCTTC.

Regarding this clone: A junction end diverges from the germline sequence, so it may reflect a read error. CDR3 sequence reads: CLVALSTTNEQFF. Written as DNA, the CDR3 is TGTTTAGTTGCCCTTTCTACTACCAATGAGCAGTTCTTC. The rearrangement links TRBV29-1 to TRBJ2-1; D gene unclear. This CDR3 has 13 residues. Germline loops: CDR1 SQVTM, CDR2 ANQGSEA.

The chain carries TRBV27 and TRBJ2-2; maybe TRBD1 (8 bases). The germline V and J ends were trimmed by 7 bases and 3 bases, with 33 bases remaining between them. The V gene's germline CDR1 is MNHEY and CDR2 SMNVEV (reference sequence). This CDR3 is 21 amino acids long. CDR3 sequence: CASIISEGGQGALVDTGELFF. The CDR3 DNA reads TGTGCCAGCATCATATCGGAGGGAGGGCAGGGGGCGCTGGTGGACACCGGGGAGCTGTTTTTT.

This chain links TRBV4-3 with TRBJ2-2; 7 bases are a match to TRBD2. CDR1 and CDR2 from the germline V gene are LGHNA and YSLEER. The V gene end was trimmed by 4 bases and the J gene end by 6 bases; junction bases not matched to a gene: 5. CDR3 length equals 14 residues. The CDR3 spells CASSPAAGAGELFF. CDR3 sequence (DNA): TGCGCCAGCAGCCCAGCGGCGGGGGCCGGGGAGCTGTTTTTT.